Given below is one TCR beta chain in context. Its specificity is unknown. Genomic DNA of each subset was evenly split across several immunoSEQ plates. Some clones are missing from TCRdb's copy, which holds only in-frame ones; the method was immunoSEQ multiplex PCR. The sample contains approximately 720,000 clones, just over 90% of which appear only once. The record originates from a study of shared clonotypes between healthy human individuals. Study-wide findings and caveats: Blood was the only sampled material, and tissue repertoires likely differ. A generally larger estimated richness was seen in naive subsets than in memory subsets.

This CDR3 is 14 amino acids long. V was cut by 3 bases and J by 8 bases, with 16 bases left in between. From germline, CDR1 is SGHDT and CDR2 YYEEEE. The naive CD8 subset, CD45RO-negative cells positively selected for CCR7, excluded terminally differentiated effector memory CD45RA+ cells. All donors were Caucasian adults living in Nashville, Tennessee. The specimen sequenced was naive CD8+ T cells sorted from blood. The J gene is TRBJ2-3, the V gene TRBV5-6; D may be TRBD1 (6 bases). The receptor comes from a man younger than 40 in good health. CDR3 nucleotide sequence: TGTGCCAGCAGCTGGATGACAGGACCAAGTACGCAGTATTTT. It codes for CASSWMTGPSTQYF.